The 28 T cell receptor beta chains listed next were all sequenced from one sample in a study of T cells after posttransplantation cyclophosphamide. Cyclophosphamide on days +3 and +4 followed busulfan-fludarabine conditioning and a marrow graft. Assay used: immunoSEQ multiplex PCR; TCRdb lists only in-frame clones, some missing. Altogether 3,000 to 3,500 clones were found in the sample, and no singletons occur. The specimen was PBMCs, collected 84 days after allogeneic stem cell transplant with posttransplant cyclophosphamide. The origin of the receptors is a female patient aged 35 to 55 who received an allogeneic stem cell transplant from a related donor, was CMV-positive, and had no GVHD. Some T cells here may be from the graft donor.

This clone came up many times. V is TRBV29-1 and J is TRBJ2-7; D call uncertain. Germline V CDR1 and CDR2: SQVTM, ANQGSEA. The CDR3 has 12 amino acids. V was shortened by 2 bases and J by 6 bases, with 11 bases between the two germline ends. CDR3 protein: CSVEKGSGEQYF. Written as DNA, the CDR3 is TGCAGCGTTGAAAAAGGGTCTGGCGAGCAGTACTTC.

This clone was detected many times. The chain is built from TRBV6-6 and TRBJ1-1; D is unresolved. The CDR3 loop spans 16 amino acids. The germline V gene has CDR1 MNHNY and CDR2 SVGAGI (reference sequence). The V end was cut by 8 bases, the J end by 1 base, with 20 bases between. CDR3 coding DNA: TGTGCCAGCCTGATTTTGCGGGCTCGGGGGAACACTGAAGCTTTCTTT. Residues: CASLILRARGNTEAFF.

This clone has more than one count but fewer than ten. The genes are TRBV15 and TRBJ2-7; 11 bases align to TRBD1. J lost 3 bases, V lost 3 bases, and 4 bases had no gene match. There are 15 residues in the CDR3. The V gene's germline CDR1 is LNHNV and CDR2 YYDKDF (reference sequence). The CDR3 region has the DNA TGTGCCACCAGCAGGGGGACAGGGGGGAGCTACGAGCAGTACTTC. Translation: CATSRGTGGSYEQYF.

This clone was seen only a few times. The chain is built from TRBV12-3 or TRBV12-4 and TRBJ1-5, with 9 bases lining up with TRBD1. V shed 6 bases, J shed 3 bases, and the junction held 3 bases outside the gene matches. The length of the CDR3 is 14 residues. The CDR3 protein is CASRGQGDNQPQHF. The CDR3 nucleotides read TGTGCCAGCAGGGGACAGGGTGACAATCAGCCCCAGCATTTT.

This clone was counted at least ten times. The chain employs TRBV5-1 and TRBJ1-6, with a possible D match to TRBD1 (5 bases). Germline V lookup: CDR1 SGHRS, CDR2 YFSETQ. The CDR3 runs to 15 residues. V lost 0 bases and J lost 6, with 10 bases in between. CDR3 protein: CASSLALGGNSPLHF. DNA of the CDR3: TGCGCCAGCAGCTTGGCCCTCGGGGGTAATTCACCCCTCCACTTT.

This clone was counted a few times. The gene calls are TRBV5-1 and TRBJ2-5; 7 bases line up with TRBD1. With the DNA end fitting TRBJ2-7 better, the J assignment may be wrong. CDR3 length: 15 amino acids. Germline V gives CDR1 SGHRS, CDR2 YFSETQ. CDR3 loop: CASSLGDRLSYEQYF. The DNA of the CDR3 is TGCGCCAGCAGCTTGGGGGACAGACTCTCCTACGAGCAGTACTTC.

This chain joins TRBV24-1 and TRBJ2-3, with TRBD1 matching over 7 bases. The CDR3 length is 14 residues. The germline V gene encodes CDR1 KGHDR and CDR2 SFDVKD. V lost 4 bases to trimming and J lost 1 base; unmatched junction nucleotides: 1. CDR3 sequence: CATSETGGTDTQYF. The CDR3 bases are TGTGCCACCAGTGAAACAGGGGGCACAGATACGCAGTATTTT.

This clone was recorded at least ten times. This chain connects TRBV10-2 to TRBJ1-4; 7 positions agree with TRBD1. Trimming took 6 bases from V and 3 from J; bases not matched to a gene: 7. The CDR3 loop spans 15 amino acids. Germline CDR1 WSHSY, CDR2 SAAADI. For the CDR3, the DNA is TGCGCCAGCAGCGAAAGTACAGGGGCTAATGAAAAACTGTTTTTT. This gives the protein CASSESTGANEKLFF.

Many counts were recorded for this clone. The chain joins TRBV16 to TRBJ1-2, with D tentatively TRBD1 (6 bases). Trimming took 0 bases from V and 8 from J, leaving 13 bases between them. The CDR3 has 14 amino acids. Germline V CDR1 and CDR2: KGHSY, FQNENV. The CDR3 sequence is CASSQSVTGNGYTF. In DNA form, the CDR3 reads TGTGCCAGCAGCCAATCGGTCACAGGGAACGGCTACACCTTC. Based on the CDR3 plus reference TRBV16 and TRBJ1-2, the full variable domain is GEEVAQTPKHLVRGEGQKAKLYCAPIKGHSYVFWYQQVLKNEFKFLISFQNENVFDETGMPKERFSAKCLPNSPCSLEIQATKLEDSAVYFCASSQSVTGNGYTFGSGTRLTVV.

This clone was seen ten or more times. The chain links TRBV9 to TRBJ2-1, with D perhaps matching TRBD2 (7 bases). The V and J ends lost 0 bases and 4 bases respectively, with 14 bases between them. CDR1 SGDLS and CDR2 YYNGEE come from the germline V gene. The CDR3 runs to 16 residues. The CDR3 DNA is TGTGCCAGCAGCGTAGTTGACGGGGGGCCTTACAATGAGCAGTTCTTC. Its translation is CASSVVDGGPYNEQFF.

This clone was seen many times. The chain is built from TRBV7-9 and TRBJ2-7; 7 bases map to TRBD1. The CDR3 covers 14 residues. The trim removed 3 bases at V and 5 bases at J, leaving 7 bases unmatched. CDR1 is SEHNR and CDR2 is FQNEAQ in the germline V gene (reference sequence). CDR3 loop: CASSFGQAGDEQYF. CDR3 in DNA: TGTGCCAGCAGCTTCGGACAGGCCGGCGACGAGCAGTACTTC.

This clone was picked up many times. The chain has TRBV28 and TRBJ1-5, with D maybe TRBD1 (5 bases). This CDR3 contains 16 residues. CDR1 is MDHEN and CDR2 is SYDVKM in the germline V gene. V lost 5 bases, J lost 2 bases, and 16 bases lay in between. The CDR3 DNA follows: TGTGCCAGCAGTCGATCCCAGGGCGCCGGCAATCAGCCCCAGCATTTT. Translated: CASSRSQGAGNQPQHF.

This clone was counted at least ten times. The J gene is TRBJ2-7, the V gene TRBV5-6, with D unresolved. From germline, CDR1 is SGHDT and CDR2 YYEEEE. CDR3 length equals 15 residues. V was cut by 1 base and J by 1 base, with 12 bases left in between. In DNA form, the CDR3 reads TGTGCCAGCAGCTTGAAGCAGGCCCTTTCCTACGAGCAGTACTTC. Protein: CASSLKQALSYEQYF.

This clone was picked up many times. The J gene is TRBJ1-4, the V gene TRBV11-2; D unclear. Deletions cut 0 bases from V and 4 bases from J, with 9 bases between. The CDR3 length is 15 residues. Germline V gene sequence: CDR1 SGHAT, CDR2 FQNNGV. The CDR3 DNA sequence: TGTGCCAGCAGCTTAGATTCAGGCAGTAATGAAAAACTGTTTTTT. Encoded protein: CASSLDSGSNEKLFF.

Many counts were recorded for this clone. This chain links TRBV12-5 with TRBJ1-1, with a possible D match to TRBD1 (6 bases). CDR3 size: 13 residues. V lost 3 bases and J 7 bases, leaving 12 bases between the germline ends. Germline lookup yields CDR1 LGHNT and CDR2 FRNRAP. DNA of the CDR3: TGTGCTAGTGGTTTTGCAGGGGCGGGTGAAGCTTTCTTT. Its protein product is CASGFAGAGEAFF.

In its sample, this clone ranks as medium-sized (0.01 to 0.1%). This chain joins TRBV27 and TRBJ2-7; possibly TRBD2 for D (7 bases). CDR1 MNHEY and CDR2 SMNVEV come from the germline V gene (reference sequence). The ends were cut back, 7 bases at V and 3 bases at J, with 25 bases in the middle. The CDR3 is 17 residues long. CDR3 sequence (DNA): TGTGCCAGCATGGTTAGGGGGGGCGGGGGAGCAAACTACGAGCAGTACTTC. Its translation is CASMVRGGGGANYEQYF.

V is TRBV18 and J is TRBJ1-6; D not certain. The CDR3 extends over 14 amino acids. CDR1 and CDR2 (germline): KGHSH, LQKENI. The V end was cut by 2 bases, the J end by 10 bases, with 12 bases between. The CDR3 sequence: CASSPRLGGSPLHF. Written as DNA, the CDR3 is TGTGCCAGCTCACCAAGACTTGGAGGATCACCCCTCCACTTT. Full variable domain (outside the CDR3, taken from reference TRBV18 and TRBJ1-6): NAGVMQNPRHLVRRRGQEARLRCSPMKGHSHVYWYRQLPEEGLKFMVYLQKENIIDESGMPKERFSAEFPKEGPSILRIQQVVRGDSAAYFCASSPRLGGSPLHFGNGTRLTVT.

The rearrangement uses TRBV2 and TRBJ2-3; TRBD2 matches 7 bases. The J segment lost 3 bases and the V segment lost 3 bases, leaving 6 bases of the junction unmatched. Germline CDR1 and CDR2: SNHLY and FYNNEI. The CDR3 sequence is 15 residues long. DNA for the CDR3: TGTGCCAGCAGTGAGGGGGGAGGGAGAACAGATACGCAGTATTTT. It is translated as CASSEGGGRTDTQYF.

This chain joins TRBV9 and TRBJ2-7; tentatively, D is TRBD2 (5 bases). Trimming removed 5 bases at V and 3 bases at J, with 21 bases between. Germline CDR1 and CDR2: SGDLS and YYNGEE. The CDR3 totals 16 residues. The CDR3 is CASSEAHTGINYEQYF. CDR3 in DNA: TGTGCCAGCAGTGAAGCGCACACGGGGATAAACTACGAGCAGTACTTC.

By its share, this clone is medium-sized. This chain connects TRBV6-1 to TRBJ2-7; 7 bases line up with TRBD1. V was pared by 3 bases and J by 3 bases, with 8 bases of the junction left unmatched. Germline V CDR1 and CDR2: MNHNS, SASEGT. This CDR3 is 15 amino acids long. The CDR3 spells CASSDIVGGRYEQYF. The CDR3, as DNA: TGTGCCAGCAGTGACATAGTAGGGGGCCGCTACGAGCAGTACTTC.

This clone was counted only a few times. The chain has TRBV6-5 and TRBJ2-3; D is possibly TRBD2 (6 bases). This CDR3 has 15 amino acids. Trimming left V 7 bases short and J 2 bases short, with 16 bases between. Germline-derived CDR1 and CDR2 are MNHEY and SVGAGI. CDR3 region: CASNPDRGYTDTQYF. The CDR3 DNA reads TGTGCCAGCAACCCGGACCGGGGGTACACAGATACGCAGTATTTT.

In the case of this clone: Other DNA variants within this sample encode the same CDR3. This chain joins TRBV9 and TRBJ2-7, with 8 bases lining up with TRBD1. In germline, CDR1 is SGDLS, CDR2 YYNGEE. J lost 4 bases, V lost 5 bases, and 11 bases had no gene match. CDR3 size: 15 residues. CDR3 amino acids: CASSFRQGTAYEQYF. In DNA, the CDR3 is TGTGCCAGCAGTTTCAGACAGGGGACGGCATACGAGCAGTACTTC. The variable domain in full, completed from reference TRBV9 and TRBJ2-7, reads DSGVTQTPKHLITATGQRVTLRCSPRSGDLSVYWYQQSLDQGLQFLIQYYNGEERAKGNILERFSAQQFPDLHSELNLSSLELGDSALYFCASSFRQGTAYEQYFGPGTRLTVT.

This clone was detected many times. V is TRBV25-1 and J is TRBJ1-2; D gene ambiguous. The CDR3 consists of 11 residues. With 3 bases removed from V and 7 bases from J, the gap between germline ends came to 6 bases. Germline V CDR1 and CDR2: MGHDK, SYGVNS. The chain's CDR3 is CASSEQAGYTF. The CDR3 DNA reads as TGTGCCAGCAGTGAGCAGGCTGGCTACACCTTC.

This clone was observed many times. The gene calls are TRBV6-5 and TRBJ1-2, with D tentatively TRBD1 (6 bases). The V end was cut by 2 bases, the J end by 0 bases, with 10 bases between. CDR1 MNHEY and CDR2 SVGAGI come from the germline V gene. The CDR3 consists of 15 residues. The CDR3 region has the DNA TGTGCCAGCAGTTACGGGACATTAGCTAACTATGGCTACACCTTC. Its translation is CASSYGTLANYGYTF.

This clone has at least ten counts. The chain employs TRBV2 and TRBJ1-4, with D uncertain. Germline V gene data show CDR1 as SNHLY and CDR2 as FYNNEI. The V end was cut by 4 bases, the J end by 7 bases, with 10 bases between. The CDR3 spans 13 residues. The CDR3 DNA is TGTGCCAGCAGTGGACATTACGGTGAAAAACTGTTTTTT. It encodes CASSGHYGEKLFF.

There are many counts of this clone. The chain carries TRBV7-8 and TRBJ1-6; 9 nucleotides match TRBD1. Trimming removed 0 bases from V and 7 bases from J; junction bases left unmatched: 10. Germline loops: CDR1 SGHVS, CDR2 FQNEAQ. The CDR3 sequence is 18 residues long. CDR3 coding DNA: TGTGCCAGCAGCTTAGCGTTGCTCGGACAGGGGAACAATTCACCCCTCCACTTT. This gives the protein CASSLALLGQGNNSPLHF.

This clone was observed many times. The rearrangement uses TRBV12-3 or TRBV12-4 and TRBJ2-1; a weak D match, TRBD2 (5 bases). The CDR3 has 12 residues. Deletions cut 5 bases from V and 7 bases from J, with 9 bases between. CDR3 DNA sequence: TGTGCCAGCAGTGAGGGTCGGAATGAGCAGTTCTTC. Its translation: CASSEGRNEQFF.

In its sample, this clone was seen many times. The chain uses TRBV2 and TRBJ2-2, with 10 positions matching TRBD1. The CDR3 is 15 amino acids. V lost 4 bases to trimming and J lost 4 bases; unmatched junction nucleotides: 3. CDR1 and CDR2 from the germline V gene are SNHLY and FYNNEI. CDR3: CASSVGQGGTGELFF. The DNA of the CDR3 is TGTGCCAGCAGTGTCGGACAGGGGGGCACCGGGGAGCTGTTTTTT.